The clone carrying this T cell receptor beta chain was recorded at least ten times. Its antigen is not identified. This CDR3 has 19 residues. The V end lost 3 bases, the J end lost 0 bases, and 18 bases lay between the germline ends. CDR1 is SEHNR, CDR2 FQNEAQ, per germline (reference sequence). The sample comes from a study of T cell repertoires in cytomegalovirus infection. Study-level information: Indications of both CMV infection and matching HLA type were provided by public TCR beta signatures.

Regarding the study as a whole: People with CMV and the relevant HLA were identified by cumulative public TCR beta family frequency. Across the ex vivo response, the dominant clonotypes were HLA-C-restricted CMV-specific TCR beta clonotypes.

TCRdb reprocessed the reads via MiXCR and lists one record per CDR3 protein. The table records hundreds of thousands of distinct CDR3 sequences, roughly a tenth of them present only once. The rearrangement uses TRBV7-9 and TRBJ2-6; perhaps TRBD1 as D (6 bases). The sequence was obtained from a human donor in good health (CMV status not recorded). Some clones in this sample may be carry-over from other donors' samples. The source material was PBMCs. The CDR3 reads CASSFPGQPKNSGANVLTF. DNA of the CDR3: TGTGCCAGCAGCTTCCCAGGACAGCCTAAGAACTCTGGGGCCAACGTCCTGACTTTC.